The 24 T cell receptor beta chains reported below all come from one sample, sequenced in a study of molecular identifiers for immune sequencing clone quantification. MiXCR was run by TCRdb on the PCR reads, yielding one entry per CDR3 protein. The sample includes nearly 650,000 distinct CDR3 sequences, less than 30% of them seen just once. Material: naive CD8+ T cells from blood, with Jurkat cell RNA spiked in. As to subset: FACS-sorted CD8+CD4-CCR7+CD45RA+ naive T cells. The receptors stem from a human donor in good health. Some libraries in this study had Jurkat cell RNA spiked in.

The chain couples TRBV4-2 to TRBJ1-2, with 11 bases aligning to TRBD1. V lost 1 base to trimming and J lost 4 bases; unmatched junction nucleotides: 5. The germline V gene encodes CDR1 LGHNA and CDR2 YNFKEQ. This CDR3 has 16 amino acids. The CDR3 region is CASSQGGQGAGYGYTF. The CDR3 DNA follows: TGTGCCAGCAGCCAAGGAGGACAGGGGGCTGGCTATGGCTACACCTTC.

The genes are TRBV19 and TRBJ1-5; 9 nucleotides agree with TRBD1. J was trimmed by 3 bases and V by 4 bases; bases with no gene match: 4. Germline V CDR1 and CDR2: LNHDA, SQIVND (reference sequence). The CDR3 has 15 amino acids. This chain's CDR3 is CASSTGQGLNQPQHF. CDR3 in DNA: TGTGCCAGTAGTACGGGACAGGGTCTCAATCAGCCCCAGCATTTT. The full variable domain, with the rest looked up from reference TRBV19 and TRBJ1-5, is DGGITQSPKYLFRKEGQNVTLSCEQNLNHDAMYWYRQDPGQGLRLIYYSQIVNDFQKGDIAEGYSVSREKKESFPLTVTSAQKNPTAFYLCASSTGQGLNQPQHFGDGTRLSIL.

The sample holds many counts of this clonotype. V is TRBV25-1 and J is TRBJ1-1; D remains ambiguous. The CDR3 totals 12 residues. Between the trimmed V and J ends, which lost 4 bases and 3 bases, there was a span of 6 bases. The germline gives CDR1 MGHDK, CDR2 SYGVNS. CDR3 nucleotide sequence: TGTGCCAGCAGTGTTGCGGACACTGAAGCTTTCTTT. Amino acids: CASSVADTEAFF.

This clonotype occurred a few times. This CDR3 is CASSQDSVTGPQPQHF. The CDR3 region has the DNA TGCGCCAGCAGCCAAGATTCCGTTACAGGGCCTCAGCCCCAGCATTTT. The gene calls are TRBV4-3 and TRBJ1-5, with a possible D match to TRBD1 (6 bases). CDR3 length: 16 residues. From germline, CDR1 is LGHNA and CDR2 YSLEER. V shed 0 bases and J shed 6 bases, with 15 bases lying between them.

V is TRBV6-2 or TRBV6-3 and J is TRBJ2-6; tentatively, D is TRBD1 or TRBD2 (5 bases each). CDR3 size: 20 residues. V gave up 1 base and J gave up 0 bases, with 19 bases separating them. Germline CDR1 reads MNHEY; CDR2 reads SVGEGT. In DNA form, the CDR3 reads TGTGCCAGCAGTTACTATGAGGGACGACCTACGAGCTCTGGGGCCAACGTCCTGACTTTC. Translated: CASSYYEGRPTSSGANVLTF.

This clonotype was counted ten times or more. The chain links TRBV2 to TRBJ1-4; 7 positions agree with TRBD1. The CDR3 is 17 residues long. Germline CDR1 reads SNHLY; CDR2 reads FYNNEI. Losses at the gene ends were 6 bases for V and 8 bases for J; bases not matched to a gene: 18. The CDR3 region has the DNA TGTGCCAGCAGCGAGATCATCCCGGGACAGCAAAACGAAAAACTGTTTTTT. Translating gives CASSEIIPGQQNEKLFF.

This clonotype was counted only a few times. The gene calls are TRBV12-3 or TRBV12-4 and TRBJ2-1; D is possibly TRBD1 (6 bases). V shed 6 bases and J shed 2 bases, with 17 bases lying between them. The CDR3 loop spans 16 amino acids. This CDR3 is CASSPGVAGAYNEQFF. The CDR3 nucleotides are TGTGCCAGCAGCCCAGGGGTCGCAGGGGCCTACAATGAGCAGTTCTTC.

This clonotype appeared a few times. The CDR3 nucleotides are TGTGCCAGCAGCTTAGGTGGGGTGTCGGAAAAACTGTTTTTT. Translation gives CASSLGGVSEKLFF. The chain links TRBV7-9 to TRBJ1-4; D is unresolved. The V gene lost 1 base and the J gene lost 8 bases, with 11 bases spanning the gap. The germline CDR1 and CDR2 sequences are SEHNR and FQNEAQ (reference sequence). The length of the CDR3 is 14 residues.

The J gene is TRBJ2-2, the V gene TRBV10-1; D gene unclear. V lost 7 bases and J lost 3, with 9 bases in between. Germline lookup yields CDR1 WNHNN and CDR2 SYGVQD (reference sequence). CDR3 size: 13 residues. CDR3 region: CASILLHTGELFF. CDR3 DNA: TGCGCCAGCATTTTACTTCACACCGGGGAGCTGTTTTTT.

V is TRBV6-2 or TRBV6-3 and J is TRBJ2-3; TRBD2 agrees at 9 bases. J was trimmed by 6 bases and V by 2 bases; bases with no gene match: 12. CDR1 and CDR2 from the germline V gene are MNHEY and SVGEGT. The CDR3 has 17 amino acids. The CDR3 nucleotides are TGTGCCAGCAGTTACCTGACACTAGCGGGTACGCCGGATACGCAGTATTTT. This translates into CASSYLTLAGTPDTQYF.

The chain links TRBV7-9 to TRBJ2-1; a weak D match, TRBD2 (5 bases). The CDR3 covers 16 residues. Trimming took 5 bases from V and 0 from J, leaving 14 bases between them. Germline V CDR1 and CDR2: SEHNR, FQNEAQ (reference sequence). The CDR3 region is CASSPPSTSSYNEQFF. DNA for the CDR3: TGTGCCAGCAGCCCACCTAGCACGAGCTCCTACAATGAGCAGTTCTTC.

Note on this clonotype: At one boundary the junction diverges from the germline segment, which might be a read error. V and J are TRBV9 and TRBJ2-3; 9 bases line up with TRBD1. The germline V gene has CDR1 SGDLS and CDR2 YYNGEE. The CDR3 sequence is 15 residues long. The CDR3 bases are TGTGCCAGCAGCACCGGACAGGGGTTACCAGATATGCAGTATTTT. Its translation: CASSTGQGLPDMQYF.

There are a few counts of this clonotype. J is TRBJ1-1 and V is TRBV5-6; D is perhaps TRBD1 (5 bases). The CDR3 is 15 amino acids. Germline V gene lookup returns CDR1 SGHDT and CDR2 YYEEEE. With 6 bases removed from V and 1 base from J, the gap between germline ends came to 16 bases. The CDR3 spells CASTQWGYGNTEAFF. The CDR3 DNA is TGTGCCAGCACCCAATGGGGGTACGGGAACACTGAAGCTTTCTTT.

The rearrangement uses TRBV11-2 and TRBJ2-7; 7 nucleotides match TRBD1. The V gene's germline CDR1 is SGHAT and CDR2 FQNNGV. This CDR3 is 15 amino acids long. With 4 bases clipped from V and 3 bases from J, the junction kept 9 bases outside the gene matches. CDR3 amino acids: CASSYFPGQSYEQYF. The CDR3 coding sequence is TGTGCCAGCAGCTATTTTCCGGGACAGAGCTACGAGCAGTACTTC. Full variable domain (outside the CDR3, taken from reference TRBV11-2 and TRBJ2-7): EAGVAQSPRYKIIEKRQSVAFWCNPISGHATLYWYQQILGQGPKLLIQFQNNGVVDDSQLPKDRFSAERLKGVDSTLKIQPAKLEDSAVYLCASSYFPGQSYEQYFGPGTRLTVT.

With regard to this clonotype: This sequence may be a read error, since a much larger clone differs from it by one base. V is TRBV6-5 and J is TRBJ2-5; D not resolved. Per the germline V gene, CDR1 is MNHEY and CDR2 is SVGAGI. This CDR3 contains 14 residues. The CDR3 spells CVSSSDPDQETQYF. CDR3 nucleotide sequence: TGTGTCAGCAGCTCCGACCCAGACCAAGAGACCCAGTACTTC.

The sample holds a few counts of this clonotype. The rearrangement uses TRBV13 and TRBJ2-5; 13 bases line up with TRBD2. V was pared by 3 bases and J by 1 base, with 2 bases of the junction left unmatched. Germline loops: CDR1 PRHDT, CDR2 FYEKMQ (reference sequence). The CDR3 is made up of 16 amino acids. The CDR3 protein is CASSFGTSGTQETQYF. The DNA for the CDR3 is TGTGCCAGCAGCTTTGGGACTAGCGGGACCCAAGAGACCCAGTACTTC.

The DNA of the CDR3 is TGCAGTGCTTTCGGACTGGACTCTGGAAACACCATATATTTT. As protein: CSAFGLDSGNTIYF. The chain combines TRBV20-1 with TRBJ1-3, with D uncertain. Trimming took off 5 bases at V and 0 bases at J, with 11 bases between the two ends. CDR1 and CDR2 from the germline V gene are DFQATT and SNEGSKA (reference sequence). The CDR3 has 14 amino acids.

This chain's CDR3 is CASSIDPASVPYEQYF. CDR3 coding DNA: TGTGCCAGTAGTATAGATCCGGCTAGCGTTCCCTACGAGCAGTACTTC. The chain employs TRBV19 and TRBJ2-7, with D possibly matching TRBD2 (6 bases). V was clipped by 0 bases and J by 2 bases, with 14 bases between them. Germline-derived CDR1 and CDR2 are LNHDA and SQIVND (reference sequence). This CDR3 spans 16 amino acids.

This clonotype was seen only a few times. The chain carries TRBV18 and TRBJ2-5; 10 bases are a match to TRBD1. This CDR3 has 15 amino acids. Looked up from germline, CDR1 is KGHSH and CDR2 is LQKENI. Trimming at V came to 5 bases and at J to 5 bases, leaving 8 bases not matched to a gene. CDR3 DNA sequence: TGTGCCAGCTCAAGCGGGACAGGGGCTGTGGAGACCCAGTACTTC. Amino acid sequence: CASSSGTGAVETQYF.

This clonotype was counted a few times. V is TRBV5-5 and J is TRBJ2-3, with D maybe TRBD2 (6 bases). The CDR3 is 14 residues long. V was clipped by 2 bases and J by 3 bases, with 10 bases between them. Germline CDR1 SGHKS, CDR2 YYEKEE (reference sequence). The CDR3 bases are TGTGCCAGCAGCTTCTACGGGAGAACAGATACGCAGTATTTT. This encodes CASSFYGRTDTQYF.

For this clonotype: Here the CDR3 omits its conserved ending phenylalanine or tryptophan, so a read error is the likely source. The CDR3 nucleotides read TGTGCCAGCAGTTACTCGCTAACAAACTATGGCTACACCCTC. It specifies CASSYSLTNYGYTL. The rearrangement uses TRBV6-2 or TRBV6-3 and TRBJ1-2; D is unclear. V lost 0 bases and J 2 bases, leaving 7 bases between the germline ends. Germline assignment: CDR1 MNHEY and CDR2 SVGEGT. The CDR3 has 14 residues.

This clonotype occurred a few times. This sequence joins TRBV5-6 and TRBJ1-1; tentatively, D is TRBD1 (5 bases). Germline V gene lookup returns CDR1 SGHDT and CDR2 YYEEEE. The V gene lost 1 base and the J gene lost 1 base, with 14 bases spanning the gap. This CDR3 contains 16 residues. The CDR3 DNA follows: TGTGCCAGCAGCTTGCGTTGGACACAGGCGAACACTGAAGCTTTCTTT. Amino acid sequence: CASSLRWTQANTEAFF.

J is TRBJ1-1 and V is TRBV7-2; TRBD1 aligns across 8 bases. Germline V CDR1 and CDR2: SGHTA, FQGNSA. CDR3 length: 16 residues. Trimming removed 3 bases from V and 0 bases from J; junction bases left unmatched: 6. CDR3 region: CASSLDRELMNTEAFF. CDR3 DNA: TGTGCCAGCAGCTTGGACAGGGAACTGATGAACACTGAAGCTTTCTTT.

V is TRBV4-3 and J is TRBJ2-5; D may be TRBD2 (5 bases). V was trimmed by 3 bases and J by 3 bases, leaving 17 bases between them. The V gene's germline CDR1 is LGHNA and CDR2 YSLEER. This CDR3 spans 16 amino acids. The CDR3 DNA sequence: TGCGCCAGCAGCCAGGAAAAATACGGGGTGGAAGAGACCCAGTACTTC. As protein: CASSQEKYGVEETQYF.